This T cell receptor (beta chain) was recovered during a study of CD8+ T cells in alopecia areata. Regarding this clone: What it recognizes is unknown.

V lost 2 bases and J 0 bases, leaving 3 bases between the germline ends. This CDR3 spans 13 amino acids. Germline values: CDR1 SGHNT, CDR2 YENEEA. Isolated RNA was reverse transcribed into cDNA used as the sequencing template. Sequencing was performed with immunoSEQ multiplex PCR; in TCRdb, only in-frame clones are kept and a portion is missing. The repertoire holds some 210,000 clones, with just over 65% as singletons. Regarding the study as a whole: Besides other cells, scalp samples also yield sequences of resident alphabeta T cells from normal skin. Persistence of many expanded lesional clones was seen in scalp and blood during tofacitinib.

The treatment here: oral pan-JAK inhibitor, 5-10 mg twice daily. The source is a human donor with alopecia areata. V usage is TRBV11-3 and J usage is TRBJ2-3; D is undetermined. The sequenced sample was CD4+ T cells sorted from blood, obtained at week 44, from a patient treated with tofacitinib. CDR3 in DNA: TGTGCCAGCAGCTTACATAGCACAGATACGCAGTATTTT. Translating it yields CASSLHSTDTQYF. Supplemented by reference TRBV11-3 and TRBJ2-3, the full variable domain reads EAGVVQSPRYKIIEKKQPVAFWCNPISGHNTLYWYLQNLGQGPELLIRYENEEAVDDSQLPKDRFSAERLKGVDSTLKIQPAELGDSAVYLCASSLHSTDTQYFGPGTRLTVL.